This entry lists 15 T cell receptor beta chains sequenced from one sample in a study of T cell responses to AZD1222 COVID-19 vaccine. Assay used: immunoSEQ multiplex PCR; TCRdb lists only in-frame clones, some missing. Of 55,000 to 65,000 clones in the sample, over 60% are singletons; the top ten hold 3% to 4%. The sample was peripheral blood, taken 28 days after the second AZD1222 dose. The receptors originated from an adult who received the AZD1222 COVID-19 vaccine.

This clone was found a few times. CDR3 residues: CASSVSGDNSPLHF. DNA for the CDR3: TGTGCCAGCAGCGTGAGCGGGGACAATTCACCCCTCCACTTT. The chain is built from TRBV11-2 and TRBJ1-6; D is perhaps TRBD1 (5 bases). The CDR3 has 14 amino acids. V was pared by 5 bases and J by 7 bases, with 12 bases between. Germline V lookup: CDR1 SGHAT, CDR2 FQNNGV.

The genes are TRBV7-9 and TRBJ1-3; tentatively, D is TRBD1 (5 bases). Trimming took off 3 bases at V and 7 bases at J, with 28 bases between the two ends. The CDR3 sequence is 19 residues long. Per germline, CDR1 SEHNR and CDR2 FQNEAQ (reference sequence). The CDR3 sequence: CASSFRVDGLREGDNTIYF. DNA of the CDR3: TGTGCCAGCAGCTTTAGGGTCGACGGGCTCAGGGAAGGGGACAACACCATATATTTT.

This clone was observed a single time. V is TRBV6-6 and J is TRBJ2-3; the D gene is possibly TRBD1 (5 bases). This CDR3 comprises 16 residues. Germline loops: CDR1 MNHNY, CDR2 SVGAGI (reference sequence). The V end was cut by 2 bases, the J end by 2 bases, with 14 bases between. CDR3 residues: CASSYPPGRATDTQYF. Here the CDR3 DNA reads TGTGCCAGCAGTTACCCCCCCGGCAGGGCCACAGATACGCAGTATTTT.

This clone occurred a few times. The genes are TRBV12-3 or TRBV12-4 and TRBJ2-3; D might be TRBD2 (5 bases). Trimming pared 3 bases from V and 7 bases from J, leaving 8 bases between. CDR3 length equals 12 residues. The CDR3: CASSLDFHTQYF. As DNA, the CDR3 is TGTGCCAGCAGTTTGGACTTCCATACGCAGTATTTT.

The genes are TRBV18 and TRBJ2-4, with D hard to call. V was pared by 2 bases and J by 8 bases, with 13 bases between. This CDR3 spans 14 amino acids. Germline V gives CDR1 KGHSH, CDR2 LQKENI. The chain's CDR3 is CASSPTLQDHIQYF. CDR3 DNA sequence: TGTGCCAGCTCACCAACGCTGCAGGATCACATTCAGTACTTC.

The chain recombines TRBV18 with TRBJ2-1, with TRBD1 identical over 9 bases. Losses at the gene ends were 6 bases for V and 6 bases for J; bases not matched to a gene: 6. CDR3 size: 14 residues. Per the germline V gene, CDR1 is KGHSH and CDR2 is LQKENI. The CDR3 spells CASSPGQGINEQFF. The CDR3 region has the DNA TGTGCCAGCTCTCCGGGACAGGGTATCAATGAGCAGTTCTTC.

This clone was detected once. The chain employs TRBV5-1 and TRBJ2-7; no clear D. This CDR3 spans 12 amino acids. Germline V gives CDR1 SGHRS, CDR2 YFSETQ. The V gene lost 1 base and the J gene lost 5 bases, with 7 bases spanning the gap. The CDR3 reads CASSLTLDEQYF. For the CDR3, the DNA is TGCGCCAGCAGCTTGACCTTAGACGAGCAGTACTTC.

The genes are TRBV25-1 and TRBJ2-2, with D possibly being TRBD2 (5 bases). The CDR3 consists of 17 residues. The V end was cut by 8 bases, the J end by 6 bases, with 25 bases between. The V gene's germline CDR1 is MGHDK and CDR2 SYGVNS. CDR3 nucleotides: TGTGCCAGCGCACCGACTAACTATGGCGGCTGGGCCGGGGAGCTGTTTTTT. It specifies CASAPTNYGGWAGELFF.

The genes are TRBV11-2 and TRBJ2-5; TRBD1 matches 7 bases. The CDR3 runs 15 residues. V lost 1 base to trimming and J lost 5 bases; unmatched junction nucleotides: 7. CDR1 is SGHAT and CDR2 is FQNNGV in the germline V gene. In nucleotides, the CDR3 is TGTGCCAGCAGCTTAGCAAGGGGGCGCCGGGAGACCCAGTACTTC. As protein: CASSLARGRRETQYF.

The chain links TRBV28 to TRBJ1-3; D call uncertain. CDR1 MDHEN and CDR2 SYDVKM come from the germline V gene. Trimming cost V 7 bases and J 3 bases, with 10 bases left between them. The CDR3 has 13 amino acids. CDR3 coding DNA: TGTGCCAGCATCCGTACTGGTGGAAACACCATATATTTT. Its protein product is CASIRTGGNTIYF.

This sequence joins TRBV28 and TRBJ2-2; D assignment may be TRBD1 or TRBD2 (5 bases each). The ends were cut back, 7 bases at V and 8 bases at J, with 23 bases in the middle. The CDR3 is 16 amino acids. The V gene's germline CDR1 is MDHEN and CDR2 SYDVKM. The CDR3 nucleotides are TGTGCCAGCAAAGGGACGGCCGGGAACATTTTGGGGGAGCTGTTTTTT. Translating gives CASKGTAGNILGELFF.

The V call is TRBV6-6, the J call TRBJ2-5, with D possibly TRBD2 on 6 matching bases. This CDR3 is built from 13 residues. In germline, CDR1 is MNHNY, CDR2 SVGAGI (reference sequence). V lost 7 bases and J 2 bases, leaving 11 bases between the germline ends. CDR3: CASTHGTQETQYF. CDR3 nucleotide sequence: TGTGCCAGCACCCACGGGACTCAAGAGACCCAGTACTTC.

The CDR3, as DNA: TGTGCCAGCAGTTCGGACAGGCGTCCGGAAGACTATGGCTACACCTTC. Its translation is CASSSDRRPEDYGYTF. The gene calls are TRBV28 and TRBJ1-2, with TRBD1 matching 7 bases. The length of the CDR3 is 16 residues. Germline V gives CDR1 MDHEN, CDR2 SYDVKM. Unmatched junction bases numbered 11, after V lost 4 bases and J lost 3 bases.

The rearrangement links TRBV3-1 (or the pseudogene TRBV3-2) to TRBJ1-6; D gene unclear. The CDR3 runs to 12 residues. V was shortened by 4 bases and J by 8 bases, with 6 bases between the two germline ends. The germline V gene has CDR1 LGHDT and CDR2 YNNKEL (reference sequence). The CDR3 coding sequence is TGTGCCAGCAGCCTCGGATATTCACCCCTCCACTTT. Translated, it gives CASSLGYSPLHF.

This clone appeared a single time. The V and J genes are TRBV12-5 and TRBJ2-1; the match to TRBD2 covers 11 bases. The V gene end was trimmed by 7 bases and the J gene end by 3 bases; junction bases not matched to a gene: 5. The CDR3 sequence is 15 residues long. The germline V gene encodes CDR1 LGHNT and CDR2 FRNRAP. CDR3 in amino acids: CASAKTSGGYNEQFF. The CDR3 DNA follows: TGTGCTAGTGCCAAAACTAGCGGGGGCTACAATGAGCAGTTCTTC.